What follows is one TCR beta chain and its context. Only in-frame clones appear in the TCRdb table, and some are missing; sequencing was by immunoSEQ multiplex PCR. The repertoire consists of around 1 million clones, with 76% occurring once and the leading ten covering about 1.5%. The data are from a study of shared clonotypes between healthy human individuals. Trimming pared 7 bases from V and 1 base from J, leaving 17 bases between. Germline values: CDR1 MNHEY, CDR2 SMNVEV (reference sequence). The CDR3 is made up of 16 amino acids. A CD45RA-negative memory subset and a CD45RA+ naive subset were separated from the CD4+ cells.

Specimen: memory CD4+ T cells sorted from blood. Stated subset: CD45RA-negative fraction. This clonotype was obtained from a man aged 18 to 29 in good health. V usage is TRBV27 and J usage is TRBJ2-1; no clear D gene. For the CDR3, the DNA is TGTGCCAGCACCTTTAACGGGCTCCGGTCCTACAATGAGCAGTTCTTC. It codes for CASTFNGLRSYNEQFF.